This T cell receptor beta chain was identified during a study of cytomegalovirus exposure and HLA in healthy donors. Note on this clone: Its specificity is unknown.

Study observations and caveats: A link between a missense DCLRE1C variant and TCR beta V- and J-gene trimming emerged from a later analysis. Judged likely to be a sequencing artifact was a cluster of highly shared sequence variants. Both high specificity and high sensitivity reportedly marked the classifier's diagnosis of cytomegalovirus status. Analyses of presence and absence presupposed an approximately uniform sequencing depth across donors.

PCR amplification relied on 60 Vbeta primers (plus 13 Jbeta primers). TCRdb's copy holds only in-frame clones and misses some; the assay was immunoSEQ multiplex PCR. The profile shows about 140,000 clones, almost 85% of them singletons. This TCR came from a young man in good health and CMV-seropositive. The sample consisted of PBMCs.

This CDR3 reads CASSPRQGGVGEQYF. As DNA, the CDR3 is TGTGCCAGCAGCCCTAGACAGGGTGGGGTGGGCGAGCAGTACTTC. The chain has TRBV7-3 and TRBJ2-7; the match to TRBD1 covers 7 bases. This CDR3 comprises 15 residues. Germline loops: CDR1 SGHTA, CDR2 FQGTGA. Germline trimming cut 5 bases from V and 6 bases from J; bases unmatched to any gene: 13.